This T cell receptor beta chain was sequenced for a study of blood T cell repertoires in COVID-19. Overall study context: The origin of the acute and convalescent COVID-19 samples was the United States, Italy and Spain. Sources were T cells, B-cell-depleted T cells, or PBMCs; the material itself was cDNA or gDNA.

V was pared by 5 bases and J by 3 bases, with 14 bases between. Germline CDR1 SGHVS, CDR2 FQNEAQ. The CDR3 totals 14 residues. Per the original data handling: Reference gene primer amplification yielded estimated nucleated cell counts. Sequencing was performed with immunoSEQ multiplex PCR; in TCRdb, only in-frame clones are kept and a portion is missing. The V and J calls and clone size were taken over from that table, and D and trimming were inferred from the DNA. Among some 320,000 clones, about nine tenths were seen once, and the ten largest hold 6.9%. The sequencing input was peripheral blood. The TCR originated in a woman aged 30 to 39 who had recovered from COVID-19. This chain connects TRBV7-8 to TRBJ2-7, with D tentatively TRBD1 (6 bases). The CDR3 DNA is TGTGCCAGCAGCCACCGGGACACAGACTACGAGCAGTACTTC. The encoded protein is CASSHRDTDYEQYF.